This T cell receptor (beta chain) is drawn from a study of blood T cells in healthy people across ages. Germline CDR1 reads ENHRY; CDR2 reads SYGVKD. The CDR3 has 13 residues. V was clipped by 4 bases and J by 4 bases; unmatched bases: 2. A J-beta primer mix and a sample-barcoded 5' primer were used in a second PCR of roughly 6 to 11 cycles. TCRdb reprocessed the 5' RACE reads via MiXCR and lists one record per CDR3 protein. The sample lists around 710,000 distinct CDR3 sequences; approximately 39% were seen once. This clonotype has a handful of counts. Source material: blood. V is TRBV10-3 and J is TRBJ1-2, with TRBD1 matching 8 bases. The TCR sequence derives from a woman aged 55-70 years in good health. This CDR3 reads CAISVGQGYGYTF. The CDR3 DNA reads as TGTGCCATCAGTGTCGGACAGGGCTATGGCTACACCTTC.